A single T cell receptor beta chain is shown here with its context. Tens of thousands of T cell genomes (about 210 ng DNA) went into each sorted-subset replicate. Generated by immunoSEQ multiplex PCR, the TCRdb table keeps only in-frame clones and is missing some. The sample shows about 1.1 million clones, approximately 80% of them seen only once. These data are taken from a study of shared clonotypes between healthy human individuals. Per germline, CDR1 SGHTA and CDR2 FQGNSA. The CDR3 is 16 amino acids. V dropped 3 bases and J dropped 5 bases, with 19 bases sitting between them. V and J are TRBV7-2 and TRBJ1-1, with D perhaps matching TRBD1 (6 bases). The sample taken for sequencing was memory CD4+ T cells from PBMCs. Subset noted: CD45RA-negative fraction. This clonotype was sampled from a man between 18 and 29 years old in good health. Some clones in this sample may be carry-over from other donors' samples. The CDR3: CASSFHGRGVGTEAFF. DNA for the CDR3: TGTGCCAGCAGCTTTCACGGCAGGGGAGTGGGTACTGAAGCTTTCTTT.